The clone carrying this T cell receptor beta chain has only a few counts. As yet, its antigen is unknown. With a J-beta primer mix and a sample-barcoded 5' primer, a second PCR ran about 6 to 11 cycles. TCRdb analysed the 5' RACE reads with MiXCR anew, one entry per CDR3 protein. The sample carries about 1.8 million distinct CDR3 sequences, roughly 49% recorded once. Each donor was a healthy Caucasian individual from Russia, aged about 6 to 95. The data stem from a study of blood T cells in healthy people across ages. About the study: About one barcoded beta molecule was captured per two T cells (by template switching).

Whole-study findings and limits: It was the long-lived donors that had more naive CD4+ cells and higher diversity than aged donors.

This CDR3 region has 13 residues. J lost 4 bases, V lost 8 bases, and 5 bases had no gene match. The germline CDR1 and CDR2 sequences are MNHEY and SVGEGT. Sequences were obtained from blood. The sequence was collected from a woman between 40 and 50 years old in good health. The V gene is TRBV6-2 or TRBV6-3, the J gene TRBJ2-3; 8 bases align to TRBD1. The CDR3 loop reads CASATGAADTQYF. The CDR3 nucleotides read TGTGCCAGCGCGACAGGGGCCGCAGATACGCAGTATTTT.